This TCR beta chain was sequenced in a study of shared clonotypes between healthy human individuals. The study's findings and limits: Naive CD4 clonotypes overlapped across several donors at around 4.8%.

On this clone: Its target is not known. This sample also contains other DNA sequences that code for the same CDR3.

Germline V lookup: CDR1 SGHNT, CDR2 YENEEA. Germline trimming cut 5 bases from V and 2 bases from J; bases unmatched to any gene: 5. CDR3 size: 15 residues. The assay was carried out at the deep level. Some clones are missing from TCRdb's copy, which holds only in-frame ones; the method was immunoSEQ multiplex PCR. The data hold millions of clones, with just over 90% observed a single time. V is TRBV11-3 and J is TRBJ2-2; 7 nucleotides agree with TRBD1. The specimen sequenced was naive CD4+ T cells from PBMCs. As to subset: CD45RA+ positively selected. This TCR was sampled from a man between 18 and 29 years old in good health. Some clones in this sample may be carry-over from other donors' samples. This CDR3 reads CASSPGQTNTGELFF. CDR3 in DNA: TGTGCCAGCAGCCCGGGACAGACCAACACCGGGGAGCTGTTTTTT.